This T cell receptor (beta chain) stems from a study of blood T cell repertoires in COVID-19. The CDR3 totals 15 residues. The ends were cut back, 1 base at V and 0 bases at J, with 8 bases in the middle. CDR1 and CDR2 from the germline V gene are SEHNR and FQNEAQ (reference sequence). Data came from immunoSEQ multiplex PCR; TCRdb stores just in-frame clones and leaves some out. The sample lists 75,000 to 100,000 clones, around 88% occurring once. This chain joins TRBV7-9 and TRBJ2-3; D might be TRBD2 (6 bases). Sequences were obtained from peripheral blood. The clonotype was recovered from a man older than 75 with acute or convalescent COVID-19. The chain's CDR3 is CASSLGDSSTDTQYF. Here the CDR3 DNA reads TGTGCCAGCAGCTTAGGGGACTCTAGCACAGATACGCAGTATTTT.